One and the same sample provided the 31 T cell receptor beta chains below, sequenced in a study of patients and donors after allogeneic stem cell transplantation. TCRdb reprocessed the RT-PCR reads with MiXCR, giving one entry per CDR3 protein. Counted here are tens of thousands of distinct CDR3 sequences, over 7% occurring once; the ten biggest clones make up about 50%. What was sequenced was blood, either unsorted or a sorted T cell fraction (not recorded which). These receptors were obtained from a human donor who was either an allogeneic HSCT recipient or a stem cell or donor lymphocyte infusion donor (not recorded which). It is not recorded whose cells these are; they may come from a transplant donor.

V and J are TRBV5-4 and TRBJ1-2, with D hard to call. CDR1 and CDR2 from the germline V gene are SGHNT and YYREEE (reference sequence). There are 13 residues in the CDR3. Trimming took 1 base from V and 0 from J, leaving 4 bases between them. CDR3 amino acids: CASSLTANYGYTF. CDR3 sequence (DNA): TGTGCCAGCAGCTTGACAGCTAACTATGGCTACACCTTC.

To note about this clonotype: Given a much more abundant clone one base away, this may be a read error. The V and J genes are TRBV11-2 and TRBJ1-1; D is possibly TRBD1 (6 bases). This CDR3 has 13 amino acids. Trimming removed 5 bases from V and 6 bases from J, with 13 bases in between. Germline V CDR1 and CDR2: SGHAT, FQNNGV. CDR3 bases: TGTGCCAGCAGCGCACAGGGTTGGGCTGAAGCTTTCTTT. Its protein is CASSAQGWAEAFF.

The gene calls are TRBV3-1 and TRBJ2-7; D is possibly TRBD2 (6 bases). V gave up 1 base and J gave up 6 bases, with 16 bases separating them. CDR1 LGHDT and CDR2 YNNKEL come from the germline V gene (reference sequence). The CDR3 loop spans 15 amino acids. CDR3 coding DNA: TGTGCCAGCAGCCAAGTCGGGGGAGCTTTAAGCGAGCAGTACTTC. This encodes CASSQVGGALSEQYF.

This clonotype has just a few counts. A junction end diverges from the germline sequence, so it may reflect a read error. The CDR3 region has the DNA TGTGCCAGCAGCTACGGTGCTGGGGAGACCCAGCACTTC. This translates into CASSYGAGETQHF. The chain combines TRBV7-9 with TRBJ2-5; tentative D call: TRBD2 (5 bases). Germline loops: CDR1 SEHNR, CDR2 FQNEAQ (reference sequence). The CDR3 runs 13 residues.

This clonotype was seen repeatedly, ten times or more. The chain carries TRBV6-5 and TRBJ1-1; TRBD1 is a possible D gene (5 bases). This CDR3 has 14 residues. The germline V and J ends were trimmed by 2 bases and 6 bases, with 13 bases remaining between them. Germline loops: CDR1 MNHEY, CDR2 SVGAGI. CDR3 sequence reads: CASSYRGERAEAFF. Written as DNA, the CDR3 is TGTGCCAGCAGTTACAGGGGTGAGAGAGCTGAAGCTTTCTTT.

V usage is TRBV2 and J usage is TRBJ1-6; D uncertain. The CDR3 runs 13 residues. Germline V gives CDR1 SNHLY, CDR2 FYNNEI. V gave up 2 bases and J gave up 14 bases, with 13 bases separating them. The CDR3 here is CASSESGFGALHF. The CDR3 nucleotides read TGTGCCAGCAGTGAATCAGGTTTTGGGGCCCTCCACTTT.

This clonotype is categorized as medium-sized. This sequence joins TRBV2 and TRBJ2-7, with a weak D call TRBD2 (6 bases). CDR1 is SNHLY and CDR2 is FYNNEI in the germline V gene. V lost 0 bases and J lost 9, with 12 bases in between. This CDR3 spans 13 amino acids. CDR3 region: CASSEADLGGQYF. The CDR3 region has the DNA TGTGCCAGCAGTGAAGCCGACTTGGGGGGGCAGTACTTC.

As concerns this clonotype: The CDR3 ends on some other residue instead of the conserved phenylalanine or tryptophan, so this is likely a read error. The chain is built from TRBV9 and TRBJ1-2; tentative D call: TRBD1 (6 bases). V was trimmed by 3 bases and J by 4 bases, leaving 10 bases between them. Germline CDR1 reads SGDLS; CDR2 reads YYNGEE. The CDR3 length is 13 residues. The DNA for the CDR3 is TGTGCCAGCAGCGCAACAGGGATCTATGGCTACACCCTC. It yields the protein CASSATGIYGYTL.

The gene calls are TRBV11-3 and TRBJ1-1; unclear D gene. The germline V and J ends were trimmed by 2 bases and 3 bases, with 13 bases remaining between them. The CDR3 runs 15 residues. CDR1 SGHNT and CDR2 YENEEA come from the germline V gene. The CDR3 bases are TGTGCCAGCAGCTTAAAACGAGACGGGTACACTGAAGCTTTCTTT. Amino acid sequence: CASSLKRDGYTEAFF.

CDR3 coding DNA: TGTGCCAGCTCACGATACGACAGGGGGAACACCGGGGAGCTGTTTTTT. This gives the protein CASSRYDRGNTGELFF. The chain is built from TRBV18 and TRBJ2-2, with 8 bases fitting TRBD1. V shed 4 bases, J shed 1 base, and the junction held 5 bases outside the gene matches. This CDR3 has 16 amino acids. Germline V lookup: CDR1 KGHSH, CDR2 LQKENI. Full variable domain (rest looked up from reference TRBV18 and TRBJ2-2): NAGVMQNPRHLVRRRGQEARLRCSPMKGHSHVYWYRQLPEEGLKFMVYLQKENIIDESGMPKERFSAEFPKEGPSILRIQQVVRGDSAAYFCASSRYDRGNTGELFFGEGSRLTVL.

This clonotype was detected a few times. The J gene is TRBJ1-5, the V gene TRBV28; no clear D gene. The CDR3 extends over 13 amino acids. The germline CDR1 and CDR2 sequences are MDHEN and SYDVKM. Trimming shortened V by 6 bases and J by 11 bases, and 17 bases separated the two germline ends. CDR3 in amino acids: CASRTVGRVSQHF. In nucleotides, the CDR3 is TGTGCCAGCAGGACGGTAGGTAGAGTGTCCCAGCATTTT.

This clonotype was counted ten times or more. The chain links TRBV20-1 to TRBJ2-7; D is ambiguous. The germline V and J ends were trimmed by 0 bases and 2 bases, with 11 bases remaining between them. Germline V gene sequence: CDR1 DFQATT, CDR2 SNEGSKA (reference sequence). This CDR3 has 14 amino acids. The CDR3 region has the DNA TGCAGTGCTAGAGATTTGAGGAACACCTACGAGCAGTACTTC. Amino acids: CSARDLRNTYEQYF.

This clonotype was counted only a few times. The chain is built from TRBV5-1 and TRBJ2-2; 7 bases line up with TRBD1. With 2 bases clipped from V and 6 bases from J, the junction kept 13 bases outside the gene matches. This CDR3 contains 17 residues. The germline gives CDR1 SGHRS, CDR2 YFSETQ. The chain's CDR3 is CASSFSPEGAGAGELFF. The CDR3 DNA is TGCGCCAGCAGCTTCTCCCCCGAGGGGGCTGGGGCCGGGGAGCTGTTTTTT.

This clonotype was picked up many times. This sequence joins TRBV7-9 and TRBJ2-5; D is unresolved. The CDR3 loop spans 13 amino acids. Trimming took off 2 bases at V and 5 bases at J, with 9 bases between the two ends. Looked up from germline, CDR1 is SEHNR and CDR2 is FQNEAQ (reference sequence). CDR3 bases: TGTGCCAGCAGCTTACCTCCTCGGGAGACCCAGTACTTC. Protein product: CASSLPPRETQYF.

The chain has TRBV7-9 and TRBJ1-6; TRBD1 aligns across 7 bases. The CDR3 spans 15 residues. V dropped 6 bases and J dropped 8; count of bases not matched to a gene: 10. Germline lookup yields CDR1 SEHNR and CDR2 FQNEAQ (reference sequence). CDR3 sequence: CASSYSTGVYSPLHF. The DNA of the CDR3 is TGTGCCAGCAGTTATTCCACAGGGGTTTATTCACCCCTCCACTTT.

This clonotype was counted at least ten times. The CDR3 coding sequence is TGTGCCAGCAGCGCCAGGGGTCAGGAGACAGATACGCAGTATTTT. Amino acid sequence: CASSARGQETDTQYF. The V and J genes are TRBV7-9 and TRBJ2-3; perhaps TRBD1 as D (6 bases). In germline, CDR1 is SEHNR, CDR2 FQNEAQ (reference sequence). The CDR3 is made up of 15 amino acids. Trimming left V 5 bases short and J 3 bases short, with 15 bases between.

In regard to this clonotype: One base away lies a much larger clone, so this may be a sequencing read error. V gene TRBV20-1 combines with J gene TRBJ2-4; TRBD2 aligns across 12 bases. CDR1 DFQATT and CDR2 SNEGSKA come from the germline V gene (reference sequence). The CDR3 runs 12 residues. As DNA, the CDR3 is TGCAGGGCTAGCGGGGGGGCCGACAGTCAGTACTTC. As protein: CRASGGADSQYF.

This clonotype was found many times. The gene calls are TRBV20-1 and TRBJ2-1; 11 bases are shared with TRBD2. With V trimmed by 0 bases and J by 8 bases, 6 bases remained unmatched. The germline V gene encodes CDR1 DFQATT and CDR2 SNEGSKA (reference sequence). The CDR3 length is 15 residues. The CDR3: CSARDQLAGAHEQFF. The CDR3 DNA follows: TGCAGTGCTAGAGATCAACTAGCGGGAGCCCATGAGCAGTTCTTC.

This clonotype was seen a few times. The rearrangement joins TRBV12-3 or TRBV12-4 to TRBJ2-7, with D possibly TRBD1 on 6 matching bases. The CDR3 is made up of 14 amino acids. V was trimmed by 4 bases and J by 2 bases, leaving 12 bases between them. CDR3 sequence: CASSSDREAYEQYF. CDR3 sequence (DNA): TGTGCCAGCAGTTCGGACAGAGAAGCCTACGAGCAGTACTTC.

This clonotype was picked up many times. The J gene is TRBJ2-5, the V gene TRBV20-1; TRBD2 matches 7 bases. V lost 3 bases and J lost 2; bases outside the gene matches: 9. The CDR3 extends over 15 amino acids. Germline CDR1 DFQATT, CDR2 SNEGSKA (reference sequence). CDR3: CSARWTPSGQETQYF. CDR3 nucleotide sequence: TGCAGTGCTAGGTGGACGCCTAGCGGACAAGAGACCCAGTACTTC.

This clonotype was seen a few times. The rearrangement uses TRBV28 and TRBJ2-5; 16 bases are shared with TRBD2. CDR1 and CDR2 (germline): MDHEN, SYDVKM. V was pared by 7 bases and J by 3 bases, with 2 bases of the junction left unmatched. The CDR3 has 15 residues. This CDR3 reads CASMGLAGGEETQYF. The CDR3 nucleotides are TGTGCCAGCATGGGACTAGCGGGAGGGGAAGAGACCCAGTACTTC.

This clonotype came up many times. V usage is TRBV7-9 and J usage is TRBJ1-1; 8 bases line up with TRBD1. The CDR3 has 13 residues. Trimming took 3 bases from V and 5 from J; bases not matched to a gene: 2. In germline, CDR1 is SEHNR, CDR2 FQNEAQ (reference sequence). The DNA of the CDR3 is TGTGCCAGCAGCTTTGGGGACAGGACTGAAGCTTTCTTT. Translation: CASSFGDRTEAFF.

Many counts were recorded for this clonotype. J is TRBJ2-1 and V is TRBV5-1, with 7 bases aligning to TRBD2. The germline CDR1 and CDR2 sequences are SGHRS and YFSETQ. The CDR3 loop spans 13 amino acids. V lost 2 bases and J lost 5; bases outside the gene matches: 1. CDR3 coding DNA: TGCGCCAGCAGCTTCGGGGGGAACAATGAGCAGTTCTTC. Translation gives CASSFGGNNEQFF.

V and J are TRBV21-1 and TRBJ2-2; the table assigns TRBD1, which was not confirmed against the DNA. TRBV21-1 counts as a pseudogene. The CDR3 is 16 residues long. The CDR3 loop reads CAILSRGARDTGELFF. CDR3 in DNA: TGTGCCATCCTCTCCCGGGGCGCAAGGGACACCGGGGAGCTGTTTTTT.

This clonotype has at least ten counts. The V gene is TRBV27, the J gene TRBJ2-2; D is uncertain. The CDR3 length is 14 residues. Between the trimmed V and J ends, which lost 5 bases and 3 bases, there was a span of 10 bases. Germline-derived CDR1 and CDR2 are MNHEY and SMNVEV (reference sequence). The CDR3: CASSLLWDTGELFF. The DNA of the CDR3 is TGTGCCAGCAGTCTCCTTTGGGACACCGGGGAGCTGTTTTTT.

This clonotype was counted at least ten times. The chain joins TRBV30 to TRBJ2-7; no clear D. CDR3 length: 13 amino acids. V shed 2 bases and J shed 0 bases, with 8 bases lying between them. Germline V gene sequence: CDR1 GTSNPN, CDR2 SVGIG (reference sequence). CDR3 in amino acids: CAWSHGLSYEQYF. CDR3 nucleotides: TGTGCCTGGAGTCACGGCCTCTCCTACGAGCAGTACTTC. The entire variable domain, with the rest obtained from reference TRBV30 and TRBJ2-7, is as follows: SQTIHQWPATLVQPVGSPLSLECTVEGTSNPNLYWYRQAAGRGLQLLFYSVGIGQISSEVPQNLSASRPQDRQFILSSKKLLLSDSGFYLCAWSHGLSYEQYFGPGTRLTVT.

This clonotype turned up a few times. The CDR3: CASSKLTGITETQYF. The CDR3 coding sequence is TGTGCCAGCAGCAAACTGACAGGGATTACAGAGACCCAGTACTTC. V usage is TRBV7-9 and J usage is TRBJ2-5; 7 bases agree with TRBD1. The CDR3 loop spans 15 amino acids. The trim removed 5 bases at V and 4 bases at J, leaving 10 bases unmatched. The germline V gene has CDR1 SEHNR and CDR2 FQNEAQ (reference sequence).

This clonotype was detected ten times or more. This chain joins TRBV6-1 and TRBJ1-2, with 8 nucleotides matching TRBD1. With 5 bases clipped from V and 3 bases from J, the junction kept 8 bases outside the gene matches. This CDR3 region has 15 residues. Germline V gene data show CDR1 as MNHNS and CDR2 as SASEGT. The CDR3 nucleotides read TGTGCCAGCAGTCCTCGGGCAGGGGGCGACTATGGCTACACCTTC. Its translation is CASSPRAGGDYGYTF.

This clonotype has at least ten counts. This chain uses TRBV20-1 with TRBJ2-1; D may be TRBD1 (6 bases). The V and J ends lost 0 bases and 7 bases respectively, with 7 bases between them. CDR1 and CDR2 from the germline V gene are DFQATT and SNEGSKA (reference sequence). The CDR3 has 12 amino acids. The CDR3, as DNA: TGCAGTGCTAGAGAGGGACAAAATGAGCAGTTCTTC. This sequence encodes CSAREGQNEQFF.

J is TRBJ1-2 and V is TRBV3-1, with a tentative D call TRBD1 (6 bases). CDR1 and CDR2 from the germline V gene are LGHDT and YNNKEL (reference sequence). This CDR3 spans 15 amino acids. Trimming took 3 bases from V and 2 from J, leaving 13 bases between them. The CDR3 loop reads CASSQRGTGNYGYTF. As DNA, the CDR3 is TGTGCCAGCAGCCAGAGGGGGACGGGAAACTATGGCTACACCTTC.

This clonotype was observed at least ten times. This rearrangement joins TRBV5-1 to TRBJ2-7; 9 bases agree with TRBD1. The CDR3 consists of 13 residues. With 4 bases clipped from V and 6 bases from J, the junction kept 5 bases outside the gene matches. The germline V gene has CDR1 SGHRS and CDR2 YFSETQ. The chain's CDR3 is CASSVDRGVEQYF. CDR3 in DNA: TGCGCCAGCAGCGTGGACAGGGGAGTCGAGCAGTACTTC.